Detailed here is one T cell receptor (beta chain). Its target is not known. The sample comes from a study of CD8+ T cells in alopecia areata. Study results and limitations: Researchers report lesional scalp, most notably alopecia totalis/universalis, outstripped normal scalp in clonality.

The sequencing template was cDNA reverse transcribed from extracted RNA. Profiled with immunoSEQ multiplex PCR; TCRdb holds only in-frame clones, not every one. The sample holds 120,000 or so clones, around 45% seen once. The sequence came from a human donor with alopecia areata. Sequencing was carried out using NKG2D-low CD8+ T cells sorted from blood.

This CDR3 is CSVEGGGQETQYF. In nucleotides, the CDR3 is TGCAGCGTTGAGGGGGGAGGGCAAGAGACCCAGTACTTC. V is TRBV29-1 and J is TRBJ2-5; TRBD2 agrees at 7 bases. The CDR3 has 13 amino acids. V lost 3 bases to trimming and J lost 2 bases; unmatched junction nucleotides: 3. CDR1 and CDR2 from the germline V gene are SQVTM and ANQGSEA.